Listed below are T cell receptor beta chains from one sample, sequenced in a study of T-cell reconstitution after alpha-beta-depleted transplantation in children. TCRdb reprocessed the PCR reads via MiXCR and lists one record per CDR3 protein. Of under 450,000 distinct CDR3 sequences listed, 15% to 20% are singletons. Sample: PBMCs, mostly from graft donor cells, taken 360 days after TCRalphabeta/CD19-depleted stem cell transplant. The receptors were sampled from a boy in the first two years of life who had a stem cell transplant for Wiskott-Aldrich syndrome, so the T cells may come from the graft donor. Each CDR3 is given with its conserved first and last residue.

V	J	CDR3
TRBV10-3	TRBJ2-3	CAISEGRGRTDTQYF
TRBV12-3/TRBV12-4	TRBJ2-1	CASKIAGGVYNEQFF
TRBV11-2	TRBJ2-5	CASSWGRQGVYQETQYF
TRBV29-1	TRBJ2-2	CSAGGGELFF
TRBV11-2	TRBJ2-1	CASSLPYAGDGNEQFF
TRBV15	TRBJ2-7	CATSSDRLDEQYF
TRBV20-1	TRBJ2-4	CSARVVENIQYF
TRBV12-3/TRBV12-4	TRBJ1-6	CASSIRDRANSPLHF
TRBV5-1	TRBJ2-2	CASRPNTGELFF
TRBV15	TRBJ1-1	CATSRDTRVTEAFF
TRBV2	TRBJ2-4	CASRMAKNIQYF
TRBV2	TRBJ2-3	CASRRGRTDTQYF
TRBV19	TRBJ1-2	CAIKDGGAGYGYTF
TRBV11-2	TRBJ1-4	CASSLEVAGGSEKLFF
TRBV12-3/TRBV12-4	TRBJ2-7	CASSLLHYEQYF
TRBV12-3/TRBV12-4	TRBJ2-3	CASSLREIPQYF
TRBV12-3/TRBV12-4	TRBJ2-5	CASSFWGFQETQYF
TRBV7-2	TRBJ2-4	CASSPRLGDIQYF
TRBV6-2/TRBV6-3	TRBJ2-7	CASSYLGRLHPREQYF
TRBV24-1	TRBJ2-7	CATSDRNSYEQYF
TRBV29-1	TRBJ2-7	CSVGNSYEQYF
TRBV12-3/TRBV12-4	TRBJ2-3	CASRGTSGISTDTQYF
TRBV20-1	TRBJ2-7	CSARDGTISYEQYF
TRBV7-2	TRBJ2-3	CASSGRRADTQYF
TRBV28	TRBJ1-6	CASSPLGDRVSPLHF
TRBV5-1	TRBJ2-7	CASSLARGEVYEQYF
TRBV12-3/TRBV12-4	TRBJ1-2	CASSRRYGYTF
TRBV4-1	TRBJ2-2	CASSQEGRGRNTGELFF
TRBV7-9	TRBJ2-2	CASRTLVGANTGELFF
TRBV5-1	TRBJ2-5	CASSLAASGYQETQYF
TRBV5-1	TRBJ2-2	CASSAGTRDTGELFF
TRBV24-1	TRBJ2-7	CATSAKTPGVTSYEQYF
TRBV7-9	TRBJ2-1	CASSLGLAYDYNEQFF